The 8 T cell receptor beta chains given below trace back to one sample, sequenced in a study of CD8 T cells in ankylosing spondylitis. TCRdb re-called the 5' RACE reads through MiXCR, storing one row per CDR3 protein. The sample records 300,000 to 350,000 distinct CDR3 sequences, less than 25% being singletons. What was sequenced was blood, either unsorted or a sorted T cell fraction (not recorded which). The receptors were gathered from a female donor with ankylosing spondylitis or in good health (not recorded which).

The rearrangement links TRBV21-1 to TRBJ2-3; no check of the table's D call, TRBD1, against the DNA was made. TRBV21-1 is marked as a pseudogene. CDR3 length: 15 amino acids. The CDR3: CAGHEGDPGTDTQYF. For the CDR3, the DNA is TGTGCCGGACATGAGGGGGACCCTGGCACAGATACGCAGTATTTT.

On this clonotype: A much larger clone lies a single base off, so this may be a read error. The chain couples TRBV7-9 to TRBJ1-1, with 7 nucleotides matching TRBD1. The V segment lost 3 bases and the J segment 4 bases; nucleotides outside the gene matches: 5. Germline-derived CDR1 and CDR2 are SEHNR and FQNEAQ (reference sequence). The CDR3 has 14 amino acids. CDR3 in DNA: TGTGCCAGCAGCTTCCACAGGGGAGGCACTGAAGCTTTCTTT. It encodes CASSFHRGGTEAFF.

The chain has TRBV7-6 and TRBJ2-3; D is perhaps TRBD2 (5 bases). The germline V gene has CDR1 SGHVS and CDR2 FNYEAQ. CDR3 length equals 14 residues. V was clipped by 5 bases and J by 5 bases, with 14 bases between them. CDR3 protein: CASSPPRDGDTQYF. The CDR3 DNA reads TGTGCCAGCAGCCCCCCCCGGGATGGAGATACGCAGTATTTT.

This clonotype was found a few times. The CDR3 protein is CASSLAGHHYEQYF. The CDR3 bases are TGTGCCAGCAGTTTAGCCGGACACCACTACGAGCAGTACTTC. This chain connects TRBV12-3 or TRBV12-4 to TRBJ2-7; possible D gene TRBD1, 5 bases. V was clipped by 0 bases and J by 3 bases, with 9 bases between them. This CDR3 contains 14 residues.

This clonotype has ten or more counts. This rearrangement joins TRBV20-1 to TRBJ2-5; TRBD1 might be the D (5 bases). This CDR3 has 16 residues. Trimming left V 3 bases short and J 5 bases short, with 22 bases between. Germline loops: CDR1 DFQATT, CDR2 SNEGSKA (reference sequence). The CDR3 DNA reads as TGCAGTGCTAGCCCCTCAGTCTGGCGGCCAGGGGAGACCCAGTACTTC. Its protein product is CSASPSVWRPGETQYF.

To note about this clonotype: Germline and junction disagree at one end, which may indicate a read error. The rearrangement uses TRBV24-1 and TRBJ2-1; weak D call: TRBD2 (6 bases). The CDR3 has 15 amino acids. CDR1 and CDR2 from the germline V gene are KGHDR and SFDVKD. CDR3 sequence: CATSEAGLRGNEQFF. The CDR3 nucleotides are TGTGCCACTAGTGAAGCGGGCTTGAGAGGGAATGAGCAGTTCTTC.

This clonotype appeared a few times. The genes are TRBV24-1 and TRBJ2-1; 7 nucleotides agree with TRBD2. V was clipped by 2 bases and J by 8 bases; unmatched bases: 11. The CDR3 loop spans 16 amino acids. CDR1 and CDR2 from the germline V gene are KGHDR and SFDVKD. CDR3 bases: TGTGCCACCAGTGATTCGGCGGCGGGAGTATACGATGAGCAGTTCTTC. This gives the protein CATSDSAAGVYDEQFF.

The V and J genes are TRBV20-1 and TRBJ1-2; D unresolved. There are 17 residues in the CDR3. V lost 8 bases, J lost 0 bases, and 25 bases lay in between. Per the germline V gene, CDR1 is DFQATT and CDR2 is SNEGSKA (reference sequence). The CDR3 DNA is TGCAGTTCACCAAGCCCAGCGAGAGGATCTTCTAACTATGGCTACACCTTC. It specifies CSSPSPARGSSNYGYTF.